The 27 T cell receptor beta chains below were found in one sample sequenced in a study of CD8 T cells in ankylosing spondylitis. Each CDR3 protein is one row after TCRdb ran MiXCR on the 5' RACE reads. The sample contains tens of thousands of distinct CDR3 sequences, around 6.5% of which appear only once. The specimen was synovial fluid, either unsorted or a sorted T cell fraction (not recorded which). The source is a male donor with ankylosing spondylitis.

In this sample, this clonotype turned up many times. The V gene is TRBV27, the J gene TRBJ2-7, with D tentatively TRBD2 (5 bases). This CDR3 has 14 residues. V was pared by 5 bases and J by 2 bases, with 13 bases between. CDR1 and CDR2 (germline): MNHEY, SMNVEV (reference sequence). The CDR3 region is CASSPRERPYEQYF. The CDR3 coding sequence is TGTGCCAGCAGTCCCCGGGAACGGCCCTACGAGCAGTACTTC.

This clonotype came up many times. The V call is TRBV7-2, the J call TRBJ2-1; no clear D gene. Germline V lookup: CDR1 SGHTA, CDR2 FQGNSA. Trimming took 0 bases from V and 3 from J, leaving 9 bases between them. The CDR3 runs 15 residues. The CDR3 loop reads CASSLAGLRYNEQFF. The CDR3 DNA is TGTGCCAGCAGCTTAGCGGGATTGCGCTACAATGAGCAGTTCTTC.

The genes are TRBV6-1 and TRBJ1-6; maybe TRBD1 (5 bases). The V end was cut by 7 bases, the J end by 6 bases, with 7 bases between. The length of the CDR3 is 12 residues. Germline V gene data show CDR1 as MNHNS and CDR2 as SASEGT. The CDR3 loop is CASKTVNSPLHF. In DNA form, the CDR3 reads TGTGCCAGCAAGACAGTTAATTCACCCCTCCACTTT.

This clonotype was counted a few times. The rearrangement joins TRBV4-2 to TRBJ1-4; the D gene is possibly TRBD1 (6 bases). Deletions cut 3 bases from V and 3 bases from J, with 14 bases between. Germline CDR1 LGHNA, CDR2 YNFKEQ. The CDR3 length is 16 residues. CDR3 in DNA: TGTGCCAGCAGCCACGACCGGGACACTTCTAATGAAAAACTGTTTTTT. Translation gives CASSHDRDTSNEKLFF.

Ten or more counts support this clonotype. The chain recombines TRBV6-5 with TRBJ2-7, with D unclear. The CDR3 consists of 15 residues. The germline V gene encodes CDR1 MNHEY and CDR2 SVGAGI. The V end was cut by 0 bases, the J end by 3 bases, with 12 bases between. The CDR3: CASSYSGRGDYEQYF. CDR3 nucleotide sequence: TGTGCCAGCAGTTACTCCGGTAGAGGCGACTACGAGCAGTACTTC.

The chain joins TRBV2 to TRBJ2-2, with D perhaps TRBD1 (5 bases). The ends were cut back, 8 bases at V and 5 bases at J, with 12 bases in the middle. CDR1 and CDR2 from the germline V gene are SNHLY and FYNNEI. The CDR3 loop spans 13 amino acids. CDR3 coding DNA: TGTGCCAGCGGGCGAAGGGGTACCGGGGAGCTGTTTTTT. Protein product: CASGRRGTGELFF.

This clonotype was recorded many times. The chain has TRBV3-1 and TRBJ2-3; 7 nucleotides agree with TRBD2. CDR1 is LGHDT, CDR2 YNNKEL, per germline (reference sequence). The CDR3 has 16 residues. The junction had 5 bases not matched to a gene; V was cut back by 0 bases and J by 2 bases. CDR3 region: CASSQDKAGNTDTQYF. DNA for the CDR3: TGTGCCAGCAGCCAAGATAAAGCGGGAAACACAGATACGCAGTATTTT.

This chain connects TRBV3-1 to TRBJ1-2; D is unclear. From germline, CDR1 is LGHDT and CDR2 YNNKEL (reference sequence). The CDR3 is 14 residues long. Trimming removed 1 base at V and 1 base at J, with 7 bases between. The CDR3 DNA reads TGTGCCAGCAGCCAAGCCGGCAGTAACTATGGCTACACCTTC. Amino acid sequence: CASSQAGSNYGYTF.

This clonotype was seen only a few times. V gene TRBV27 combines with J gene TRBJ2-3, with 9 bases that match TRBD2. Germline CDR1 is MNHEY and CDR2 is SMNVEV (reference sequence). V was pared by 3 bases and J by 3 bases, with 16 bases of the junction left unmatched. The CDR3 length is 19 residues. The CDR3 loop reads CASSFLAGEGPRRTDTQYF. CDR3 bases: TGTGCCAGCAGTTTCTTAGCGGGAGAGGGCCCCAGAAGGACAGATACGCAGTATTTT.

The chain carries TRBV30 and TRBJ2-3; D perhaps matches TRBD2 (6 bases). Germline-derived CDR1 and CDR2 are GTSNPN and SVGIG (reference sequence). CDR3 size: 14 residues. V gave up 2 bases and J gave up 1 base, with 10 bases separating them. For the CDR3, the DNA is TGTGCCTGGAGTCGCGGCGGGGGCACAGATACGCAGTATTTT. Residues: CAWSRGGGTDTQYF. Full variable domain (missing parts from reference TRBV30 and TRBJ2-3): SQTIHQWPATLVQPVGSPLSLECTVEGTSNPNLYWYRQAAGRGLQLLFYSVGIGQISSEVPQNLSASRPQDRQFILSSKKLLLSDSGFYLCAWSRGGGTDTQYFGPGTRLTVL.

CDR3 in amino acids: CASSMKVQGARAFF. CDR3 DNA: TGTGCCAGTAGTATGAAGGTACAGGGGGCGCGAGCTTTCTTT. The rearrangement joins TRBV19 to TRBJ1-1; 9 positions agree with TRBD1. Germline trimming cut 3 bases from V and 10 bases from J; bases unmatched to any gene: 9. CDR1 is LNHDA and CDR2 is SQIVND in the germline V gene (reference sequence). The CDR3 loop spans 14 amino acids.

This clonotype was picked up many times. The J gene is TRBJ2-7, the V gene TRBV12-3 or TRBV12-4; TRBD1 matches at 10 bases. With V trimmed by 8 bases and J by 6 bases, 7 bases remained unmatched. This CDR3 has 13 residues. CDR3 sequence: CASGQGVLSEQYF. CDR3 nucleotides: TGTGCCAGCGGACAGGGGGTTTTGAGCGAGCAGTACTTC.

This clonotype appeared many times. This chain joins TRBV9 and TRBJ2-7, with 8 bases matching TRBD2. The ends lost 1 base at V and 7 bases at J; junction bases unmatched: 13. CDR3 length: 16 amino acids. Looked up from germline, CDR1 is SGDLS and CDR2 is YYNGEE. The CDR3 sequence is CASSVLWREAHWEQYF. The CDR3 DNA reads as TGTGCCAGCAGCGTATTGTGGCGGGAGGCCCATTGGGAGCAGTACTTC.

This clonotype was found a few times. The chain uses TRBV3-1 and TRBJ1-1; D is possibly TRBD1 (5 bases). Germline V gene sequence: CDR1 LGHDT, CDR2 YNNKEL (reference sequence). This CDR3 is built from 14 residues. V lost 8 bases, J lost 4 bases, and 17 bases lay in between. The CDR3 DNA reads TGTGCCAGCCGGGACTCCTCGGGGGTCACTGAAGCTTTCTTT. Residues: CASRDSSGVTEAFF.

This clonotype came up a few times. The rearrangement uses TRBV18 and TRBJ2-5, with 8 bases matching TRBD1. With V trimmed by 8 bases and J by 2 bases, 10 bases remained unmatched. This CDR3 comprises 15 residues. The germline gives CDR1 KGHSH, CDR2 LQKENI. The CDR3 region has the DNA TGTGCCAGCCGCACCGTCCGACAGGGGCAAGAGACCCAGTACTTC. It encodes CASRTVRQGQETQYF.

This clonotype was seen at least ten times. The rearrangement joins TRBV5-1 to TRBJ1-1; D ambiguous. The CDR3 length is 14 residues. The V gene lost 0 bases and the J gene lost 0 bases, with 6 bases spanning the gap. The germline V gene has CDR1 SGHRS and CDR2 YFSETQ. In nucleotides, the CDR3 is TGCGCCAGCAGCTTGGTTGGGGTGAACACTGAAGCTTTCTTT. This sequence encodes CASSLVGVNTEAFF.

DNA for the CDR3: TGCAGTGCTAGAGGGGGGACACCAAGTGAAAAACTGTTTTTT. Translating it yields CSARGGTPSEKLFF. The rearrangement uses TRBV20-1 and TRBJ1-4; possibly TRBD1 for D (6 bases). With 1 base removed from V and 7 bases from J, the gap between germline ends came to 13 bases. This CDR3 has 14 amino acids. CDR1 is DFQATT, CDR2 SNEGSKA, per germline (reference sequence).

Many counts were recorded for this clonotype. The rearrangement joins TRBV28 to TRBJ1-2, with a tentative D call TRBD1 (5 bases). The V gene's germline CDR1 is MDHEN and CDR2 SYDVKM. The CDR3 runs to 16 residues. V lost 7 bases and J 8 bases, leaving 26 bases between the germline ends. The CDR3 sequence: CASTFHRGVGGSGYTF. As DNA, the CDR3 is TGTGCCAGCACCTTCCATCGGGGGGTGGGAGGTTCGGGCTACACCTTC.

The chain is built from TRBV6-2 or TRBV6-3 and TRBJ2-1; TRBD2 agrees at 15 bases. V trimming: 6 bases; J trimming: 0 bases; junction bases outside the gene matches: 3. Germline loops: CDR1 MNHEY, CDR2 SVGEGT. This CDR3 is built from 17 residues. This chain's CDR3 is CASRRTSGRASYNEQFF. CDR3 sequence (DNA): TGTGCCAGCAGACGGACTAGCGGGAGGGCCTCCTACAATGAGCAGTTCTTC.

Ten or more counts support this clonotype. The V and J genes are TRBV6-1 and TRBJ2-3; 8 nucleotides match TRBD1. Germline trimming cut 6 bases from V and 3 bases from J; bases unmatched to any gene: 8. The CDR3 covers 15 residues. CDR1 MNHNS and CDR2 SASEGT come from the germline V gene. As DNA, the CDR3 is TGTGCCAGCAGCTCACCAGGGGGCTCAACAGATACGCAGTATTTT. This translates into CASSSPGGSTDTQYF.

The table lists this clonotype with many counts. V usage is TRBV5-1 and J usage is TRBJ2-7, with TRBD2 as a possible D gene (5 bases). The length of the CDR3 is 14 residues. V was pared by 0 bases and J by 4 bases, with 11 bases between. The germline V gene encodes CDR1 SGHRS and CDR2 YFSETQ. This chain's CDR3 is CASSLAFGEYEQYF. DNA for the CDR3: TGCGCCAGCAGCTTGGCTTTCGGGGAGTACGAGCAGTACTTC.

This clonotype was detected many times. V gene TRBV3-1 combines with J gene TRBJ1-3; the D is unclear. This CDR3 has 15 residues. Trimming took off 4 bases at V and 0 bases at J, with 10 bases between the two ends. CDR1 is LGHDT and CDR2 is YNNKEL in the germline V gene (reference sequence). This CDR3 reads CASSPPGVSGNTIYF. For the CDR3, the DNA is TGTGCCAGCAGCCCCCCTGGGGTCTCTGGAAACACCATATATTTT. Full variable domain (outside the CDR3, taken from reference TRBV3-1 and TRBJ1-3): DTAVSQTPKYLVTQMGNDKSIKCEQNLGHDTMYWYKQDSKKFLKIMFSYNNKELIINETVPNRFSPKSPDKAHLNLHINSLELGDSAVYFCASSPPGVSGNTIYFGEGSWLTVV.

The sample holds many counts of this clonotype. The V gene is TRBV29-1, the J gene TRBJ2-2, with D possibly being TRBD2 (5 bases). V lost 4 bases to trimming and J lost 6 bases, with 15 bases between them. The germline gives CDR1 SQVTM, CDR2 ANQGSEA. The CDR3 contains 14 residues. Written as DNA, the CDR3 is TGCAGCGTTGCGGCTAGCACCCCCGCCGGGGAGCTGTTTTTT. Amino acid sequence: CSVAASTPAGELFF.

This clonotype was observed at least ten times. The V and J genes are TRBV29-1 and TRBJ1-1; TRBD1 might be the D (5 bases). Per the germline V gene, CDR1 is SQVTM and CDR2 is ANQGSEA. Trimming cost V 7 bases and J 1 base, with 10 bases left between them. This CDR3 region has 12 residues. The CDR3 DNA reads TGCAGCGCCTGGGACGGGAACACTGAAGCTTTCTTT. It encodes CSAWDGNTEAFF.

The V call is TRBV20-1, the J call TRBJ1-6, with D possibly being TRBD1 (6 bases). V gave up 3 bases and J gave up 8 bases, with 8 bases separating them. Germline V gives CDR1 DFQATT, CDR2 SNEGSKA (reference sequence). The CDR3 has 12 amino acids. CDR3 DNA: TGCAGTGCTAGTAGGGGGGATTCACCCCTCCACTTT. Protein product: CSASRGDSPLHF.

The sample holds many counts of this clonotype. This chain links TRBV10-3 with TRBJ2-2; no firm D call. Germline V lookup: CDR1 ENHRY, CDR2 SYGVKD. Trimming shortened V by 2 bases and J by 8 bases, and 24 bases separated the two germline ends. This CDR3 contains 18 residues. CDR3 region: CAISERSAGRSSTGELFF. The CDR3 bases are TGTGCCATCAGTGAGCGGTCAGCCGGAAGGTCAAGTACAGGGGAGCTGTTTTTT.

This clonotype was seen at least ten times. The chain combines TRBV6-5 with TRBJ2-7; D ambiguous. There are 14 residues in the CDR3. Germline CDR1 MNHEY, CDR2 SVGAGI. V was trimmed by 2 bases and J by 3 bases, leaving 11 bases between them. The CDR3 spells CASSYRPVHYEQYF. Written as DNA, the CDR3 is TGTGCCAGCAGTTACCGCCCAGTCCACTACGAGCAGTACTTC.